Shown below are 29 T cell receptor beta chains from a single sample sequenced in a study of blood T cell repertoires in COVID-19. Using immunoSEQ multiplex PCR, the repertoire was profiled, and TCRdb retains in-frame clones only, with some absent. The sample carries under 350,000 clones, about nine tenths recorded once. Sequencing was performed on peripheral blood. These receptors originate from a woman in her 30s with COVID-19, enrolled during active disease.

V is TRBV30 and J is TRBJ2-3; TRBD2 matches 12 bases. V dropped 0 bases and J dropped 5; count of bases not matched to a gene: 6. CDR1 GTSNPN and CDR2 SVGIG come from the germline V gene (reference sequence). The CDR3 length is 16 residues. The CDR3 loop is CAWSVPTTSGRDTQYF. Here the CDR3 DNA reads TGTGCCTGGAGTGTTCCTACGACTAGCGGGAGAGATACGCAGTATTTT.

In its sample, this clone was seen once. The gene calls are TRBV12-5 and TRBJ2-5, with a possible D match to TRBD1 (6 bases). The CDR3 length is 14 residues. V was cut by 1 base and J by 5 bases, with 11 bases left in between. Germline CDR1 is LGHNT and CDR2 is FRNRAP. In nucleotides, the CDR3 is TGTGCTAGTGGTTTGGACGACAGGAGGGAGACCCAGTACTTC. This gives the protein CASGLDDRRETQYF.

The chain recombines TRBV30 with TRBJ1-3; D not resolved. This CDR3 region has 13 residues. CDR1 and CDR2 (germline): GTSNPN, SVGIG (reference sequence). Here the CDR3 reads CGLVSSSGNTIYF. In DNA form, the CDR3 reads TGTGGCCTCGTGTCGAGCTCTGGAAACACCATATATTTT.

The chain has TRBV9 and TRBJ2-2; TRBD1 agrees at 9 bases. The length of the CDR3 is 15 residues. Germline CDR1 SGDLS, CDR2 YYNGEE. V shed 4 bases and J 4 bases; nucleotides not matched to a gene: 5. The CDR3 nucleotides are TGTGCCAGCAGCCTACAGGGGGCGCCCACCGGGGAGCTGTTTTTT. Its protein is CASSLQGAPTGELFF.

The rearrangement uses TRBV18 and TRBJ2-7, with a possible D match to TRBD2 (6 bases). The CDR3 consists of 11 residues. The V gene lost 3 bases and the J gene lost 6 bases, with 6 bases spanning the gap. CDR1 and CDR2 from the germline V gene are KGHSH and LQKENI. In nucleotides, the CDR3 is TGTGCCAGCTCACCGGGGGGCGAGCAGTACTTC. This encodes CASSPGGEQYF.

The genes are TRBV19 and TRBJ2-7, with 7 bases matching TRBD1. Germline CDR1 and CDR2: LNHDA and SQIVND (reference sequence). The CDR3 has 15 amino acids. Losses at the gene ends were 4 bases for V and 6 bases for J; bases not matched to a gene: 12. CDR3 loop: CASSNKGAAAFEQYF. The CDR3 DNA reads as TGTGCCAGTAGTAATAAGGGGGCGGCGGCGTTCGAGCAGTACTTC.

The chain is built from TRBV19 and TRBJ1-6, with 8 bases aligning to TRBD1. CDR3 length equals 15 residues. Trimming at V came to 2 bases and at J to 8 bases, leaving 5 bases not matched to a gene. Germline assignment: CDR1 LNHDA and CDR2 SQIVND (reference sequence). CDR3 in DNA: TGTGCCAGTAGTATAAAAGACAGGGGTGATTCACCCCTCCACTTT. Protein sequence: CASSIKDRGDSPLHF.

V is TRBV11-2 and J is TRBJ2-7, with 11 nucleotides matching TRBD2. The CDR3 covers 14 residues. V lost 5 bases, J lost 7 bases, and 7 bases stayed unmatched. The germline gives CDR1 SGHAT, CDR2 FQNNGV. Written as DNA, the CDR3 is TGTGCCAGCAGCCCGACTAGCGGGATTTTGGAGCAGTACTTC. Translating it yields CASSPTSGILEQYF.

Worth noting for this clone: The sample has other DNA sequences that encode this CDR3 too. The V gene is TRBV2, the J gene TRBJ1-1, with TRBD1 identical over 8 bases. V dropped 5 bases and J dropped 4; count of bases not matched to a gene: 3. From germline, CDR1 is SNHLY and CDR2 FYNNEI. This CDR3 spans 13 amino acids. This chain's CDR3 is CASSLDRGTEAFF. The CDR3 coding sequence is TGTGCCAGCAGTCTTGACAGGGGCACTGAAGCTTTCTTT.

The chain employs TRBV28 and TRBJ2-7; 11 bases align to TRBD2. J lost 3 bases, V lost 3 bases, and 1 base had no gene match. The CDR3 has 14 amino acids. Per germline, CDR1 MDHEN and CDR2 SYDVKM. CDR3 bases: TGTGCCAGCAGTTTCGGGACTAGCGGCTACGAGCAGTACTTC. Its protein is CASSFGTSGYEQYF.

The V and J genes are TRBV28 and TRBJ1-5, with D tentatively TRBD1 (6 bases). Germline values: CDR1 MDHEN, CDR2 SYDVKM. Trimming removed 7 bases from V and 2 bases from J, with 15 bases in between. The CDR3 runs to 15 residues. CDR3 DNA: TGTGCCAGCACCCGGACAGTCGGGGGCAATCAGCCCCAGCATTTT. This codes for CASTRTVGGNQPQHF. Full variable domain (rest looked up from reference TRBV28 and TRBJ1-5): DVKVTQSSRYLVKRTGEKVFLECVQDMDHENMFWYRQDPGLGLRLIYFSYDVKMKEKGDIPEGYSVSREKKERFSLILESASTNQTSMYLCASTRTVGGNQPQHFGDGTRLSIL.

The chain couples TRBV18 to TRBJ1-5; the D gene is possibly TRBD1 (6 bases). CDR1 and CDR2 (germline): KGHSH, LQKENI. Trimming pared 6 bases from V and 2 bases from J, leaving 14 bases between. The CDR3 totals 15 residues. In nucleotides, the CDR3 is TGTGCCAGCTCCCTTGCGAGGACAGGCAATCAGCCCCAGCATTTT. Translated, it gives CASSLARTGNQPQHF.

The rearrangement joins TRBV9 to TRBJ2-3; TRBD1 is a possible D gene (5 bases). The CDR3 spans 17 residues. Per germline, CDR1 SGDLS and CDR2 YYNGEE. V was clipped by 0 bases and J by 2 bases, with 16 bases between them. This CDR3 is CASSVGQGNSVTDTQYF. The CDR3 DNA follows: TGTGCCAGCAGCGTAGGTCAGGGAAATTCAGTCACAGATACGCAGTATTTT.

CDR3 in amino acids: CATPQGVGELFF. In nucleotides, the CDR3 is TGTGCCACCCCCCAGGGGGTAGGGGAGCTGTTTTTT. The chain combines TRBV7-2 with TRBJ2-2, with TRBD1 identical over 7 bases. V gave up 10 bases and J gave up 8 bases; unmatched junction bases: 7. The CDR3 spans 12 residues. Per germline, CDR1 SGHTA and CDR2 FQGNSA.

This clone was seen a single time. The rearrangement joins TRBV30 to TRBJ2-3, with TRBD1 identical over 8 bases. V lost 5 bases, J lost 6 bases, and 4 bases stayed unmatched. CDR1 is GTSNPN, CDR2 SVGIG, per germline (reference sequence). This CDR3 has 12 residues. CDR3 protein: CAWGQGTDTQYF. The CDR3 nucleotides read TGTGCCTGGGGACAGGGAACCGATACGCAGTATTTT.

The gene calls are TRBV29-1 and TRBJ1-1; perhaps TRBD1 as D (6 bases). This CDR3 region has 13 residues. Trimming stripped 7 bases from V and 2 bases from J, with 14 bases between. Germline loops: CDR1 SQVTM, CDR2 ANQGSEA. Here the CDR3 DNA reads TGCAGCGGCCGACAGGCGATAAACACTGAAGCTTTCTTT. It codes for CSGRQAINTEAFF.

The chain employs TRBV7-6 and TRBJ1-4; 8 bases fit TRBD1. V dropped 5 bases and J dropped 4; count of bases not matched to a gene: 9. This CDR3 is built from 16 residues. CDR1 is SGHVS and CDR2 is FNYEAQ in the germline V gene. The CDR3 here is CASSGNQGAFNEKLFF. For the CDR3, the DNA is TGTGCCAGCAGCGGGAACCAGGGGGCCTTTAATGAAAAACTGTTTTTT.

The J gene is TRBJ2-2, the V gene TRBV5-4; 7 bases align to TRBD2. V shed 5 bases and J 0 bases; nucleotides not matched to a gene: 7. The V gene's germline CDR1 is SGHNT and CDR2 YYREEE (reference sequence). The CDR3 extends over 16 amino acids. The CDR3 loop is CASRPGSGTNTGELFF. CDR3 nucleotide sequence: TGTGCCAGCAGGCCTGGGAGCGGGACGAACACCGGGGAGCTGTTTTTT.

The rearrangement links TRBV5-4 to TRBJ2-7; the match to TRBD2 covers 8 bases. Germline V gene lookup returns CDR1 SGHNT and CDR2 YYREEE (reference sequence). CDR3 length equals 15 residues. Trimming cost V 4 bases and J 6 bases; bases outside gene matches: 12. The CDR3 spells CASSPRGSGRREQYF. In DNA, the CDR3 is TGTGCCAGCAGCCCTCGGGGGAGCGGGAGACGCGAGCAGTACTTC. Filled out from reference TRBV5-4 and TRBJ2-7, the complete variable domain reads ETGVTQSPTHLIKTRGQQVTLRCSSQSGHNTVSWYQQALGQGPQFIFQYYREEENGRGNFPPRFSGLQFPNYSSELNVNALELDDSALYLCASSPRGSGRREQYFGPGTRLTVT.

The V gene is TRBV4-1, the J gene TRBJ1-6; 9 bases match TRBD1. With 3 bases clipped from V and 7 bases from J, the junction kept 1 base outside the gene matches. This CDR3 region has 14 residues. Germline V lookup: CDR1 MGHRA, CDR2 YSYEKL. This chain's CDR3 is CASSHGQGNSPLHF. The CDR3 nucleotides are TGCGCCAGCAGCCACGGACAGGGGAATTCACCCCTCCACTTT.

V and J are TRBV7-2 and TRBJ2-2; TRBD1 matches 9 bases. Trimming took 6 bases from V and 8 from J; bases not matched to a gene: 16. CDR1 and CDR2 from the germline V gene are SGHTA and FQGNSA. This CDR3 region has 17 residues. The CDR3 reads CASRVTGTGILRGELFF. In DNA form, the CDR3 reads TGTGCCAGCAGAGTGACCGGGACAGGGATACTAAGAGGGGAGCTGTTTTTT.

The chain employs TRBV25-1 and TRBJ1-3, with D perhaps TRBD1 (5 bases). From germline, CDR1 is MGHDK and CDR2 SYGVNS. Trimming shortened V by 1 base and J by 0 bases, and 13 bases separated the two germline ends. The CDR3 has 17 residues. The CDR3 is CASSEFKGGTSGNTIYF. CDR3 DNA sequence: TGTGCCAGCAGTGAATTTAAGGGAGGGACCTCTGGAAACACCATATATTTT.

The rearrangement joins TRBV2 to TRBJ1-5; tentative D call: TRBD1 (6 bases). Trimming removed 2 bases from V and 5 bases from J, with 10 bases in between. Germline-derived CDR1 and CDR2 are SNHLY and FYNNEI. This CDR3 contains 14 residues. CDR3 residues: CASSESRGHQPQHF. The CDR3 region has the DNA TGTGCCAGCAGTGAATCCAGGGGCCATCAGCCCCAGCATTTT.

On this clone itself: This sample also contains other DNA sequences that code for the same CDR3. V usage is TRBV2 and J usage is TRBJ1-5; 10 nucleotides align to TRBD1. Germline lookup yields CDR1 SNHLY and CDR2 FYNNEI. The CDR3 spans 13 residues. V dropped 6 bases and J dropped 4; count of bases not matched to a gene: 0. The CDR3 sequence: CASRGQGNQPQHF. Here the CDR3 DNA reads TGTGCCAGCAGGGGACAGGGGAATCAGCCCCAGCATTTT. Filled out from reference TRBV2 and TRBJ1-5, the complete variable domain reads EPEVTQTPSHQVTQMGQEVILRCVPISNHLYFYWYRQILGQKVEFLVSFYNNEISEKSEIFDDQFSVERPDGSNFTLKIRSTKLEDSAMYFCASRGQGNQPQHFGDGTRLSIL.

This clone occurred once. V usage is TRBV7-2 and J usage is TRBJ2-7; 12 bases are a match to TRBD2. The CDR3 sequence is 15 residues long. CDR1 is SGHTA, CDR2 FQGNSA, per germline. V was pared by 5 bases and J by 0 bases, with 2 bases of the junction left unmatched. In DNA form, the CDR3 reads TGTGCCAGCAGCCAGACTAGCGGGAGCTCCTACGAGCAGTACTTC. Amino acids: CASSQTSGSSYEQYF.

The CDR3 sequence is CASSQDKQGIGELFF. The CDR3 DNA reads TGTGCCAGCAGCCAAGATAAACAGGGTATCGGGGAGCTGTTTTTT. The chain employs TRBV4-2 and TRBJ2-2; D possibly corresponds to TRBD1 (6 bases). CDR3 length: 15 residues. In germline, CDR1 is LGHNA, CDR2 YNFKEQ. The V gene lost 0 bases and the J gene lost 7 bases, with 12 bases spanning the gap.

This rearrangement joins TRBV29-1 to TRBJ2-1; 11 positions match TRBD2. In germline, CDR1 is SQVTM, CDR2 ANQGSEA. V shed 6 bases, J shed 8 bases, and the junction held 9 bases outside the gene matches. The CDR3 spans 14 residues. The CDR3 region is CSVSQLAGADEQFF. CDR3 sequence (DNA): TGCAGCGTCTCCCAACTAGCGGGAGCTGATGAGCAGTTCTTC.

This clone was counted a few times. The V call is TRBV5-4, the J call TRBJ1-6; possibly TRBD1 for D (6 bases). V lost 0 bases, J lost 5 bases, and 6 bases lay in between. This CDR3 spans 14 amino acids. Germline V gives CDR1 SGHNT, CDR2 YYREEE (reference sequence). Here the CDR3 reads CASSLDRDNSPLHF. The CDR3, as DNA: TGTGCCAGCAGCTTGGACAGGGATAATTCACCCCTCCACTTT.

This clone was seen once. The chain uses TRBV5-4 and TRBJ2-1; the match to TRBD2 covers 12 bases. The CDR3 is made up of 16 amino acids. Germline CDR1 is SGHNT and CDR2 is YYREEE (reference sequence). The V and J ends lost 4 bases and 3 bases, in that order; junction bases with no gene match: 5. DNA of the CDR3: TGTGCCAGCAGCCCGCTAGCGGGAGGGGTCTACAATGAGCAGTTCTTC. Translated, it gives CASSPLAGGVYNEQFF.